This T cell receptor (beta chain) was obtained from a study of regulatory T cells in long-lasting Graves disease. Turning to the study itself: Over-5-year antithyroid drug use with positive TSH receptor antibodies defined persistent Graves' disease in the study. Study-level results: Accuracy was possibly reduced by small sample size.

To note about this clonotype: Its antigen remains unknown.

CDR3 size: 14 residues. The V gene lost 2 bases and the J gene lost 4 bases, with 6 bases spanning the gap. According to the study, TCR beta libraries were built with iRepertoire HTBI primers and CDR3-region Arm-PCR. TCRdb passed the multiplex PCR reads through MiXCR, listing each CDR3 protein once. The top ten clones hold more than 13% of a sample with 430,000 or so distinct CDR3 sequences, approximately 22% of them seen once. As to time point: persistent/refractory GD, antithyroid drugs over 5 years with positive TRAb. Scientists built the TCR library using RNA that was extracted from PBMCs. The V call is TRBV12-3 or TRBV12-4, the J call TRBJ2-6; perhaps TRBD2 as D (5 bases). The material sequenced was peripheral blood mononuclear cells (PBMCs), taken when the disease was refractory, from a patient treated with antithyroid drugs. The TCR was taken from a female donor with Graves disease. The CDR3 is CASSLPGGANVLTF. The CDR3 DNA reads TGTGCCAGCAGTTTACCGGGGGGGGCCAACGTCCTGACTTTC.